The T cell receptor beta chain under discussion was sequenced for a study of shared T cell receptors in the human thymus. The assay was immunoSEQ multiplex PCR, and TCRdb's table has in-frame clones only and misses some. The sample contains under 700,000 clones, around 78% of which appear only once. Germline V gene lookup returns CDR1 MGHRA and CDR2 YSYEKL. The CDR3 is made up of 17 amino acids. The ends lost 0 bases at V and 7 bases at J; junction bases unmatched: 10. The same data also contributed to another study, on human thymus T cells. That investigation notes: All donors were healthy Finnish infants who were undergoing corrective surgery to treat congenital heart defects. Thymic resections from corrective heart surgery supplied the tissue. Reports from related research described highly overlapping thymic repertoires among unrelated individuals.

Specimen: thymocytes. The rearrangement joins TRBV4-1 to TRBJ1-4; the match to TRBD1 covers 8 bases. The sequence was obtained from a boy under two years old with a congenital heart defect. Here the CDR3 reads CASSQDRADRAAEKLFF. The CDR3 coding sequence is TGCGCCAGCAGCCAAGATAGGGCGGACAGGGCGGCTGAAAAACTGTTTTTT.